A selection of T cell receptor beta chains follows, all from one sample in a study of T cells in Graves' hyperthyroidism and ophthalmopathy. From the multiplex PCR reads, TCRdb called clonotypes with MiXCR, one entry per CDR3 protein. The sample comprises fewer than 700,000 distinct CDR3 sequences, over 15% of which are singletons, and 17% rests with the top ten. Material: blood. The receptor source for this set is a young woman with Graves' ophthalmopathy. Both conserved end residues are part of each CDR3. Fields, in order: D gene, J gene, V gene, clone size, CDR3 protein, CDR3 DNA. D genes are given only for firm matches. Clone size appears in some rows only: once, few, many, or a class for an expanded clone.

d_call: TRBD2; j_call: TRBJ2-3; v_call: TRBV27; clone_size: few; cdr3_aa: CASSSSGLAGGTQYF; cdr3_nt: TGTGCCAGCAGTTCCTCCGGACTAGCGGGCGGTACGCAGTATTTT
d_call: -; j_call: TRBJ2-1; v_call: TRBV30; clone_size: many; cdr3_aa: CAWGEGLPNEQFF; cdr3_nt: TGTGCCTGGGGAGAAGGGCTACCCAATGAGCAGTTCTTC
d_call: TRBD1; j_call: TRBJ1-2; v_call: TRBV20-1; clone_size: -; cdr3_aa: CSAKGTGRTFNYGYTF; cdr3_nt: TGCAGTGCTAAGGGGACAGGCCGAACTTTTAACTATGGCTACACCTTC
d_call: -; j_call: TRBJ1-3; v_call: TRBV30; clone_size: -; cdr3_aa: CAWSPDSGNTIYF; cdr3_nt: TGTGCCTGGAGTCCGGACTCTGGAAACACCATATATTTT
d_call: TRBD2; j_call: TRBJ2-1; v_call: TRBV11-1; clone_size: many; cdr3_aa: CASSLTSGGPYEQFF; cdr3_nt: TGTGCCAGCAGCTTGACTAGCGGGGGGCCCTATGAGCAGTTCTTC
d_call: -; j_call: TRBJ1-5; v_call: TRBV11-2; clone_size: many; cdr3_aa: CASSPRAVQPQHF; cdr3_nt: TGTGCCAGCAGCCCCCGGGCAGTCCAGCCCCAGCATTTT
d_call: TRBD1; j_call: TRBJ2-5; v_call: TRBV28; clone_size: many; cdr3_aa: CASSFGDRVIETQYF; cdr3_nt: TGTGCCAGCAGTTTCGGGGACAGGGTTATTGAGACCCAGTACTTC
d_call: TRBD2; j_call: TRBJ2-1; v_call: TRBV20-1; clone_size: many; cdr3_aa: CSASATSGYNEQFF; cdr3_nt: TGCAGTGCTAGTGCGACTAGCGGTTACAATGAGCAGTTCTTC
d_call: -; j_call: TRBJ1-1; v_call: TRBV28; clone_size: many; cdr3_aa: CASTSGWRMNTEAFF; cdr3_nt: TGTGCCAGCACCTCCGGGTGGCGGATGAACACTGAAGCTTTCTTT
d_call: -; j_call: TRBJ2-5; v_call: TRBV15; clone_size: few; cdr3_aa: CATSRLSRTGAQTQYF; cdr3_nt: TGTGCCACCAGCAGACTCAGCCGGACGGGGGCCCAGACCCAGTACTTC
d_call: -; j_call: TRBJ1-1; v_call: TRBV6-1; clone_size: many; cdr3_aa: CASSERGVSLALTEAFF; cdr3_nt: TGTGCCAGCAGTGAGAGGGGCGTCTCGTTGGCCCTAACTGAAGCTTTCTTT
d_call: -; j_call: TRBJ1-1; v_call: TRBV5-1; clone_size: many; cdr3_aa: CASSLSGGLTEAFF; cdr3_nt: TGCGCCAGCAGCTTGTCTGGGGGGCTTACTGAAGCTTTCTTT
d_call: TRBD1; j_call: TRBJ2-7; v_call: TRBV19; clone_size: many; cdr3_aa: CASKSGTGDYEQYF; cdr3_nt: TGTGCCAGTAAATCCGGGACAGGGGACTACGAGCAGTACTTC
d_call: -; j_call: TRBJ2-3; v_call: TRBV12-3/TRBV12-4; clone_size: many; cdr3_aa: CASTNAQQGFVNTQYF; cdr3_nt: TGTGCCAGCACAAACGCGCAACAGGGATTTGTCAATACGCAGTATTTT
d_call: -; j_call: TRBJ2-1; v_call: TRBV20-1; clone_size: many; cdr3_aa: CSARLVNEQFF; cdr3_nt: TGCAGTGCTAGATTGGTAAATGAGCAGTTCTTC
d_call: -; j_call: TRBJ1-4; v_call: TRBV19; clone_size: -; cdr3_aa: CASSERREGTNEKLFF; cdr3_nt: TGTGCCAGTAGTGAACGAAGGGAAGGCACTAATGAAAAACTGTTTTTT
d_call: TRBD2; j_call: TRBJ2-2; v_call: TRBV7-3; clone_size: many; cdr3_aa: CASSPTSGSGELFF; cdr3_nt: TGTGCCAGCAGCCCAACTAGCGGGAGCGGGGAGCTGTTTTTT
d_call: TRBD1; j_call: TRBJ1-1; v_call: TRBV15; clone_size: many; cdr3_aa: CATSKDRGETEAFF; cdr3_nt: TGTGCCACCAGCAAAGACAGGGGGGAGACTGAAGCTTTCTTT
d_call: -; j_call: TRBJ2-5; v_call: TRBV5-6; clone_size: many; cdr3_aa: CASRDQGVETQYF; cdr3_nt: TGTGCCAGCAGAGACCAGGGAGTTGAGACCCAGTACTTC
d_call: -; j_call: TRBJ1-1; v_call: TRBV12-3/TRBV12-4; clone_size: many; cdr3_aa: CASGSGFAEAFF; cdr3_nt: TGTGCCAGCGGGTCGGGCTTCGCTGAAGCTTTCTTT
d_call: -; j_call: TRBJ1-1; v_call: TRBV7-9; clone_size: -; cdr3_aa: CASSLLYSLNTEAFF; cdr3_nt: TGTGCCAGCAGCTTACTGTACAGTTTGAACACTGAAGCTTTCTTT
d_call: -; j_call: TRBJ2-7; v_call: TRBV6-1; clone_size: few; cdr3_aa: CASRPSRGGYEQYF; cdr3_nt: TGTGCCAGCAGACCTTCCAGGGGCGGCTACGAGCAGTACTTC
d_call: -; j_call: TRBJ2-3; v_call: TRBV29-1; clone_size: many; cdr3_aa: CSVVAVTDTQYF; cdr3_nt: TGCAGCGTTGTAGCGGTCACAGATACGCAGTATTTT
d_call: TRBD2; j_call: TRBJ2-5; v_call: TRBV5-1; clone_size: once; cdr3_aa: CASRPGGTSETQYF; cdr3_nt: TGCGCCAGCAGACCGGGAGGGACTAGTGAGACCCAGTACTTC
d_call: TRBD2; j_call: TRBJ2-3; v_call: TRBV7-3; clone_size: -; cdr3_aa: CASSTLAGPGDTQYF; cdr3_nt: TGTGCCAGCAGCACTCTAGCGGGGCCCGGGGATACGCAGTATTTT
d_call: TRBD2; j_call: TRBJ2-2; v_call: TRBV7-8; clone_size: many; cdr3_aa: CASSLTSGDTGELFF; cdr3_nt: TGTGCCAGCAGCTTAACTAGCGGGGACACCGGGGAGCTGTTTTTT
d_call: TRBD2; j_call: TRBJ2-7; v_call: TRBV28; clone_size: many; cdr3_aa: CASSFSGVKSYEQYF; cdr3_nt: TGTGCCAGCAGTTTTAGCGGGGTAAAGTCCTACGAGCAGTACTTC
d_call: -; j_call: TRBJ2-7; v_call: TRBV28; clone_size: many; cdr3_aa: CASRPPDAGEQYF; cdr3_nt: TGTGCCAGCAGACCCCCCGATGCTGGCGAGCAGTACTTC
d_call: TRBD2; j_call: TRBJ2-1; v_call: TRBV12-3/TRBV12-4; clone_size: -; cdr3_aa: CASSLPLAGSHNEQFF; cdr3_nt: TGTGCCAGCAGTTTACCACTAGCGGGATCGCACAATGAGCAGTTCTTC
d_call: TRBD2; j_call: TRBJ2-5; v_call: TRBV7-9; clone_size: few; cdr3_aa: CASSITLGTSGGARETQYF; cdr3_nt: TGTGCCAGCAGCATCACTTTGGGGACTAGCGGGGGGGCACGAGAGACCCAGTACTTC
d_call: -; j_call: TRBJ2-5; v_call: TRBV4-1; clone_size: -; cdr3_aa: CASSPRRDPVRETQCF; cdr3_nt: TGCGCCAGCAGCCCTCGCCGGGACCCTGTCCGGGAGACCCAGTGCTTC
d_call: -; j_call: TRBJ1-1; v_call: TRBV30; clone_size: few; cdr3_aa: CAWRLFGPGSEAFF; cdr3_nt: TGTGCCTGGAGGCTATTCGGGCCCGGGTCTGAAGCTTTCTTT
d_call: -; j_call: TRBJ2-7; v_call: TRBV2; clone_size: many; cdr3_aa: CASRGDHTYEQYF; cdr3_nt: TGTGCCAGCAGGGGGGACCATACCTACGAGCAGTACTTC
d_call: TRBD1; j_call: TRBJ1-5; v_call: TRBV12-3/TRBV12-4; clone_size: many; cdr3_aa: CASSSPGQTGAGQPQHF; cdr3_nt: TGTGCCAGCAGTTCCCCGGGCCAAACAGGGGCGGGGCAGCCCCAGCATTTT
d_call: -; j_call: TRBJ2-1; v_call: TRBV27; clone_size: once; cdr3_aa: CASGPRGTERNEQFF; cdr3_nt: TGTGCCAGCGGCCCCCGGGGGACAGAACGGAATGAGCAGTTCTTC
d_call: TRBD1; j_call: TRBJ1-1; v_call: TRBV7-9; clone_size: -; cdr3_aa: CASSLDRHTEAFF; cdr3_nt: TGTGCCAGCAGCTTGGACAGGCACACTGAAGCTTTCTTT
d_call: -; j_call: TRBJ1-2; v_call: TRBV15; clone_size: few; cdr3_aa: CATSRDSGRDYGYTF; cdr3_nt: TGTGCCACCAGCAGAGATTCGGGCAGGGACTATGGCTACACCTTC
d_call: TRBD2; j_call: TRBJ2-3; v_call: TRBV20-1; clone_size: -; cdr3_aa: CSARDVAGGYTDTQYF; cdr3_nt: TGCAGTGCTAGAGATGTGGCGGGAGGTTACACAGATACGCAGTATTTT
d_call: TRBD2; j_call: TRBJ2-7; v_call: TRBV3-1; clone_size: many; cdr3_aa: CASTLAGGDEQYF; cdr3_nt: TGTGCCAGCACACTAGCGGGAGGGGATGAGCAGTACTTC
d_call: TRBD2; j_call: TRBJ2-2; v_call: TRBV7-2; clone_size: -; cdr3_aa: CASSFVSGRAVSTGELFF; cdr3_nt: TGTGCCAGCAGCTTCGTTAGCGGGAGGGCCGTTAGCACCGGGGAGCTGTTTTTT
d_call: TRBD1; j_call: TRBJ1-4; v_call: TRBV20-1; clone_size: few; cdr3_aa: CSAFRTGEFYLSTNEKLFF; cdr3_nt: TGCAGTGCGTTCAGGACAGGGGAGTTTTACTTGTCGACTAATGAAAAACTGTTTTTT
d_call: -; j_call: TRBJ1-1; v_call: TRBV5-1; clone_size: -; cdr3_aa: CASSSGRQAEAFF; cdr3_nt: TGCGCCAGCAGCTCCGGACGGCAGGCTGAAGCTTTCTTT
d_call: TRBD2; j_call: TRBJ2-7; v_call: TRBV20-1; clone_size: -; cdr3_aa: CSARAGGGVWYEQYF; cdr3_nt: TGCAGTGCTAGAGCCGGGGGGGGAGTCTGGTACGAGCAGTACTTC
d_call: -; j_call: TRBJ1-6; v_call: TRBV10-2; clone_size: -; cdr3_aa: CASSEMPDDSPLHF; cdr3_nt: TGCGCCAGCAGTGAGATGCCCGACGATTCACCCCTCCACTTT